These 9 T cell receptor beta chains share one sample of origin, sequenced in a study of T cell responses to AZD1222 COVID-19 vaccine. Some clones are missing from TCRdb's copy, which holds only in-frame ones; the method was immunoSEQ multiplex PCR. The sample yields 150,000 or so clones, 85% to 90% seen once. Sequences were derived from peripheral blood, sampled on day 0 of AZD1222 vaccination. The receptors stem from an adult in good health.

V usage is TRBV3-1 (or the pseudogene TRBV3-2) and J usage is TRBJ2-2, with TRBD2 matching over 7 bases. Losses at the gene ends were 4 bases for V and 4 bases for J; bases not matched to a gene: 9. The CDR3 is made up of 16 amino acids. Germline-derived CDR1 and CDR2 are LGHDT and YNNKEL (reference sequence). CDR3 region: CASSRATSLGTGELFF. The CDR3 region has the DNA TGTGCCAGCAGCCGGGCGACTAGCCTCGGCACCGGGGAGCTGTTTTTT.

The V call is TRBV5-1, the J call TRBJ2-7, with 10 positions matching TRBD2. The V and J ends lost 6 bases and 5 bases, in that order; junction bases with no gene match: 5. Per germline, CDR1 SGHRS and CDR2 YFSETQ. This CDR3 is 13 amino acids long. Here the CDR3 reads CASTGTSDDEQYF. DNA of the CDR3: TGCGCCAGCACCGGGACTAGCGACGACGAGCAGTACTTC.

The CDR3 coding sequence is TGTGCCAGCAGTCCCCTTTCCCTACGGGGCTACACCTTC. This codes for CASSPLSLRGYTF. The V gene is TRBV6-1, the J gene TRBJ1-2; D unresolved. V was pared by 5 bases and J by 8 bases, with 15 bases between. Germline CDR1 is MNHNS and CDR2 is SASEGT. This CDR3 is built from 13 residues.

The chain has TRBV6-5 and TRBJ1-1; unclear D gene. CDR3 size: 14 residues. Trimming pared 10 bases from V and 0 bases from J, leaving 15 bases between. Germline assignment: CDR1 MNHEY and CDR2 SVGAGI. CDR3 region: CATSPPVMNTEAFF. CDR3 in DNA: TGTGCCACCAGCCCCCCAGTCATGAACACTGAAGCTTTCTTT.

The chain carries TRBV9 and TRBJ2-3; D is possibly TRBD1 or TRBD2 (5 bases each). V lost 6 bases to trimming and J lost 1 base, with 21 bases between them. This CDR3 contains 17 residues. Germline CDR1 and CDR2: SGDLS and YYNGEE. The CDR3 bases are TGTGCCAGCACAAGATTCTTTGAGGGGAGCGGCACAGATACGCAGTATTTT. Translating it yields CASTRFFEGSGTDTQYF.

This sequence joins TRBV2 and TRBJ2-5; TRBD2 matches 8 bases. There are 15 residues in the CDR3. Germline trimming cut 6 bases from V and 5 bases from J; bases unmatched to any gene: 11. The germline V gene encodes CDR1 SNHLY and CDR2 FYNNEI. DNA for the CDR3: TGTGCCAGCAGCTTTGGGACTAGAGGTTCGGAGACCCAGTACTTC. Its translation is CASSFGTRGSETQYF.

The gene calls are TRBV19 and TRBJ1-2; D gene uncertain. The CDR3 runs to 14 residues. The V gene's germline CDR1 is LNHDA and CDR2 SQIVND (reference sequence). Trimming took 4 bases from V and 4 from J, leaving 13 bases between them. CDR3 coding DNA: TGTGCCAGTAGTACCTCAGGCAACTTCTATGGCTACACCTTC. Its translation: CASSTSGNFYGYTF.

The J gene is TRBJ1-2, the V gene TRBV7-8; 7 bases map to TRBD1. V lost 6 bases and J lost 4; bases outside the gene matches: 11. This CDR3 has 15 residues. Germline CDR1 SGHVS, CDR2 FQNEAQ. As DNA, the CDR3 is TGTGCCAGCAGACCCGAGGAGGGGGCCGCCTATGGCTACACCTTC. It encodes CASRPEEGAAYGYTF.

This chain links TRBV28 with TRBJ2-7, with D unclear. V lost 3 bases, J lost 1 base, and 19 bases lay in between. The CDR3 is made up of 17 amino acids. Germline lookup yields CDR1 MDHEN and CDR2 SYDVKM. The CDR3 DNA sequence: TGTGCCAGCAGTTTGATCTCCAGCAAAACGATATCCTACGAGCAGTACTTC. This gives the protein CASSLISSKTISYEQYF.